These T cell receptor beta chains were read from a single sample in a study of regulatory T cells in long-lasting Graves disease. One entry per CDR3 protein results from TCRdb running MiXCR on the multiplex PCR reads. This table holds 450,000 or so distinct CDR3 sequences, about a fifth found once. Material: peripheral blood mononuclear cells (PBMCs), obtained when the disease was refractory, from a patient treated with antithyroid drugs. The receptors here all came from a female donor with Graves disease. CDR3s include the opening cysteine and the closing phenylalanine or tryptophan. The D gene is left open where the match is weak. Expanded clones get a size class; other rows say once, few or many, or leave the size out.

D gene	V gene	CDR3 length	J gene	clone size	CDR3 DNA	CDR3 protein
-	TRBV2	13	TRBJ1-3	many	TGTGCCAGCAGTGGAGGGACTGGAAACACCATATATTTT	CASSGGTGNTIYF
-	TRBV6-1	13	TRBJ1-2	-	TGTGCCAGCAGAAACAGTAAAACTTATGGCTACACCTTC	CASRNSKTYGYTF
TRBD2	TRBV5-1	18	TRBJ2-7	few	TGCGCCAGCAGCTTAATGCCTAGCGGGAGGTCCAACTCCTACGAGCAGTACTTC	CASSLMPSGRSNSYEQYF
-	TRBV3-1	14	TRBJ1-2	many	TGTGCCAGCAGCCGCGACAGGATAGGCTATGGCTACACCTTC	CASSRDRIGYGYTF
-	TRBV9	12	TRBJ1-1	-	TGTGCCAGCAGCGTAGATGGGGATAAAGCTTTCTTT	CASSVDGDKAFF
-	TRBV15	14	TRBJ1-3	-	TGTGCCACCAGCAGAGAACTATTTGGAAACACCATATATTTT	CATSRELFGNTIYF
-	TRBV7-3	15	TRBJ2-5	-	TGTGCCAGCAGCTCTGCCGGAGGGTACCAAGAGACCCAGTACTTC	CASSSAGGYQETQYF
-	TRBV12-3/TRBV12-4	12	TRBJ2-1	-	TGTGCCAGCACCGCGGGCATCAATGAGCAGTTCTTC	CASTAGINEQFF
TRBD2	TRBV6-1	15	TRBJ2-7	many	TGTGCCACCTCTGCCCTAGCGGGCCTCTCCTACGAGCAGTACTTC	CATSALAGLSYEQYF
-	TRBV5-5	16	TRBJ2-2	many	TGTGCCAGCAGCCCGGACCAGACCTCCGACACCGGGGAGCTGTTTTTT	CASSPDQTSDTGELFF
-	TRBV7-7	15	TRBJ2-5	-	TGTGCTAGCAGCTTAGCCCCGGACGGCCAAGAGACCCAGTACTTC	CASSLAPDGQETQYF
-	TRBV12-3/TRBV12-4	11	TRBJ2-7	many	TGTGCCAGCAGTCCCGGATGGCGGCGGTACTTC	CASSPGWRRYF
-	TRBV7-9	14	TRBJ2-7	once	TGTGCCAGCAGCTTAGAGACACCACCTTACGAGCAGTACTTC	CASSLETPPYEQYF
TRBD2	TRBV28	14	TRBJ2-2	many	TGTGCCAGCGGGCTAGCGGGAAACACCGGGGAGCTGTTTTTT	CASGLAGNTGELFF